This T cell receptor beta chain was sequenced for a study of patients and donors after allogeneic stem cell transplantation. TCRdb recomputed calls from the RT-PCR reads with MiXCR, one row per CDR3 protein. The table records about a million distinct CDR3 sequences, more than 15% of them present only once. There are many counts of this clonotype. The CDR3 spans 15 residues. J lost 9 bases, V lost 7 bases, and 13 bases had no gene match. The TCR originated in a human donor who was either an allogeneic HSCT recipient or a stem cell or donor lymphocyte infusion donor (not recorded which). It is not recorded whose cells these are; they may come from a transplant donor. The chain has TRBV12-3 or TRBV12-4 and TRBJ2-4; TRBD1 agrees at 9 bases. Input material: blood, either unsorted or a sorted T cell fraction (not recorded which). CDR3 DNA: TGTGCCAGCACTTACACAGGGGGCCCCTATCGCATTCAGTACTTC. This sequence encodes CASTYTGGPYRIQYF.